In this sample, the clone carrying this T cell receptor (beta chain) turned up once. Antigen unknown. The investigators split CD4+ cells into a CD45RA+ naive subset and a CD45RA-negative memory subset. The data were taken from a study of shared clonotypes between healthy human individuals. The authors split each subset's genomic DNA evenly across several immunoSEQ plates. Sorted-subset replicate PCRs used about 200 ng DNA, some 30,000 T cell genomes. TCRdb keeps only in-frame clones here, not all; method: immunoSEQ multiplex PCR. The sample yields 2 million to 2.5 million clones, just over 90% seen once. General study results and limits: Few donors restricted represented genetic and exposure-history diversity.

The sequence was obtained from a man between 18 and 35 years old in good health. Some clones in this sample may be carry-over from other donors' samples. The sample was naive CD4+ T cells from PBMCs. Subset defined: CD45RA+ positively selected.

The CDR3 nucleotides are TGTGCCAGCAGTTTGACAGTTAACACCGGGGAGCTGTTTTTT. Amino acid sequence: CASSLTVNTGELFF. The chain combines TRBV6-5 with TRBJ2-2; possible D gene TRBD1, 5 bases. The CDR3 length is 14 residues. Germline V gene sequence: CDR1 MNHEY, CDR2 SVGAGI. V lost 4 bases and J 2 bases, leaving 8 bases between the germline ends.